The 25 T cell receptor beta chains in this list originate from one sample, sequenced in a study of blood T cell repertoires in COVID-19. TCRdb's copy holds only in-frame clones and misses some; the assay was immunoSEQ multiplex PCR. The table has fewer than 200,000 clones, approximately 82% seen once. Sequenced material: PBMCs or T cells enriched from blood (not recorded which). The receptors shown here come from a woman between 50 and 59 years old in a cohort exposed to, infected with or recovered from COVID-19 (not recorded which).

The gene calls are TRBV2 and TRBJ2-7; TRBD2 matches 7 bases. The CDR3 totals 14 residues. After removal of 4 bases from V and 6 bases from J, the junction contained 9 bases not matched to a gene. Germline V gives CDR1 SNHLY, CDR2 FYNNEI. The CDR3 DNA reads TGTGCCAGCAGTGGCAGCGGGGTGATTTTCGAGCAGTACTTC. Translated: CASSGSGVIFEQYF.

This clone was seen a few times. The CDR3 is CASTPGQSTDTQYF. The CDR3 bases are TGTGCCAGCACCCCGGGACAGAGCACAGATACGCAGTATTTT. The rearrangement joins TRBV27 to TRBJ2-3; 7 nucleotides agree with TRBD1. Germline V lookup: CDR1 MNHEY, CDR2 SMNVEV (reference sequence). Trimming at V came to 7 bases and at J to 0 bases, leaving 4 bases not matched to a gene. The CDR3 is made up of 14 amino acids.

The chain carries TRBV19 and TRBJ2-1; a weak D match, TRBD2 (6 bases). Germline CDR1 and CDR2: LNHDA and SQIVND (reference sequence). V lost 5 bases to trimming and J lost 6 bases, with 17 bases between them. CDR3 length equals 15 residues. The CDR3 DNA reads as TGTGCCAGTAGTCCCCTCCCTCCTAGCGTCAATGAGCAGTTCTTC. This gives the protein CASSPLPPSVNEQFF. The variable domain in full, with the rest retrieved from reference TRBV19 and TRBJ2-1, is DGGITQSPKYLFRKEGQNVTLSCEQNLNHDAMYWYRQDPGQGLRLIYYSQIVNDFQKGDIAEGYSVSREKKESFPLTVTSAQKNPTAFYLCASSPLPPSVNEQFFGPGTRLTVL.

This clone came up a few times. The chain carries TRBV28 and TRBJ2-7; the match to TRBD1 covers 8 bases. J lost 4 bases, V lost 0 bases, and 2 bases had no gene match. The CDR3 covers 14 residues. Germline V lookup: CDR1 MDHEN, CDR2 SYDVKM. The CDR3 sequence is CASSLWDRAYEQYF. The DNA for the CDR3 is TGTGCCAGCAGTTTATGGGACAGGGCATACGAGCAGTACTTC.

The chain couples TRBV5-1 to TRBJ2-5, with 8 positions matching TRBD2. This CDR3 comprises 15 residues. With 2 bases clipped from V and 2 bases from J, the junction kept 5 bases outside the gene matches. Germline CDR1 is SGHRS and CDR2 is YFSETQ. The CDR3 here is CASSFVAGTQETQYF. CDR3 in DNA: TGCGCCAGCAGCTTTGTAGCGGGGACGCAAGAGACCCAGTACTTC.

This chain links TRBV4-3 with TRBJ2-5; 8 bases are a match to TRBD2. The CDR3 covers 15 residues. Trimming cost V 5 bases and J 4 bases; bases outside gene matches: 9. From germline, CDR1 is LGHNA and CDR2 YSLEER. DNA of the CDR3: TGCGCCAGCAGCTCACAGCGGGGGTCGGGAGAGACCCAGTACTTC. Its protein is CASSSQRGSGETQYF.

The chain uses TRBV19 and TRBJ2-5; D may be TRBD2 (6 bases). With 3 bases removed from V and 5 bases from J, the gap between germline ends came to 13 bases. Germline-derived CDR1 and CDR2 are LNHDA and SQIVND (reference sequence). There are 14 residues in the CDR3. The CDR3 loop reads CASSISEGGETQYF. CDR3 coding DNA: TGTGCCAGTAGTATTTCGGAAGGAGGGGAGACCCAGTACTTC.

The chain has TRBV19 and TRBJ2-7; TRBD2 is a possible D gene (5 bases). The CDR3 is made up of 15 amino acids. Germline V CDR1 and CDR2: LNHDA, SQIVND (reference sequence). The V end lost 10 bases, the J end lost 4 bases, and 23 bases lay between the germline ends. As DNA, the CDR3 is TGTGCCACCGGGAATGGGTCCAGACCCGATTACGAGCAGTACTTC. Translated, it gives CATGNGSRPDYEQYF.

V usage is TRBV10-3 and J usage is TRBJ2-2; 14 bases are shared with TRBD2. V shed 7 bases, J shed 6 bases, and the junction held 4 bases outside the gene matches. Germline V gives CDR1 ENHRY, CDR2 SYGVKD. This CDR3 is 15 amino acids long. CDR3: CAITPTSGGAGELFF. The CDR3 DNA follows: TGTGCCATCACCCCGACTAGCGGGGGGGCCGGGGAGCTGTTTTTT.

This chain connects TRBV7-6 to TRBJ2-5, with TRBD1 matching 7 bases. The CDR3 runs to 15 residues. From germline, CDR1 is SGHVS and CDR2 FNYEAQ. The V gene end was trimmed by 5 bases and the J gene end by 2 bases; junction bases not matched to a gene: 8. The CDR3 DNA follows: TGTGCCAGCAGCCTAACCCGGACAGGTCAAGAGACCCAGTACTTC. This sequence encodes CASSLTRTGQETQYF.

This rearrangement joins TRBV25-1 to TRBJ2-1; D is unresolved. The V gene lost 4 bases and the J gene lost 9 bases, with 10 bases spanning the gap. The CDR3 totals 12 residues. Per the germline V gene, CDR1 is MGHDK and CDR2 is SYGVNS. The CDR3 DNA follows: TGTGCCAGCAGTGGGCTAGGTACTGAGCAGTTCTTC. This gives the protein CASSGLGTEQFF.

The gene calls are TRBV7-9 and TRBJ1-2; D is uncertain. Trimming took off 9 bases at V and 4 bases at J, with 15 bases between the two ends. Germline-derived CDR1 and CDR2 are SEHNR and FQNEAQ (reference sequence). This CDR3 has 13 amino acids. The CDR3 DNA sequence: TGTGCCAGTGCGAAGGCCGGGATCTATGGCTACACCTTC. Amino acids: CASAKAGIYGYTF.

The chain uses TRBV19 and TRBJ1-2; no definite D call. CDR3 length: 14 amino acids. Germline V gene data show CDR1 as LNHDA and CDR2 as SQIVND (reference sequence). The V gene lost 1 base and the J gene lost 3 bases, with 9 bases spanning the gap. This CDR3 reads CASSIGRRDYGYTF. The CDR3 nucleotides read TGTGCCAGTAGTATAGGGAGGAGGGACTATGGCTACACCTTC.

The rearrangement links TRBV13 to TRBJ2-5; TRBD2 matches at 14 bases. After removal of 0 bases from V and 0 bases from J, the junction contained 3 bases not matched to a gene. This CDR3 contains 18 residues. Germline CDR1 and CDR2: PRHDT and FYEKMQ (reference sequence). The CDR3 reads CASSLGGLAGAYQETQYF. The CDR3 DNA reads TGTGCCAGCAGCTTAGGGGGACTAGCGGGGGCGTACCAAGAGACCCAGTACTTC.

The rearrangement links TRBV19 to TRBJ1-3; 8 bases fit TRBD1. CDR1 is LNHDA, CDR2 SQIVND, per germline (reference sequence). The CDR3 has 15 amino acids. J gave up 4 bases and V 6 bases, and 8 bases lay outside the gene matches. The CDR3 DNA follows: TGTGCCAGTAGCCTGACAGGGGAATCCGGAAACACCATATATTTT. Translated: CASSLTGESGNTIYF.

V usage is TRBV19 and J usage is TRBJ1-1; D is perhaps TRBD1 (5 bases). V lost 5 bases to trimming and J lost 6 bases, with 13 bases between them. CDR3 length: 13 amino acids. Looked up from germline, CDR1 is LNHDA and CDR2 is SQIVND (reference sequence). The CDR3 spells CASSWGELAEAFF. In DNA form, the CDR3 reads TGTGCCAGTAGTTGGGGGGAACTCGCTGAAGCTTTCTTT.

This clone was observed once. The chain links TRBV18 to TRBJ2-5, with unresolved D. Trimming left V 4 bases short and J 5 bases short, with 14 bases between. CDR1 is KGHSH and CDR2 is LQKENI in the germline V gene. CDR3 length equals 14 residues. CDR3 loop: CASSLGLFGETQYF. The DNA of the CDR3 is TGTGCCAGCTCACTTGGATTATTCGGGGAGACCCAGTACTTC.

V and J are TRBV5-4 and TRBJ2-7; TRBD2 matches 8 bases. This CDR3 is 16 amino acids long. Germline V gene lookup returns CDR1 SGHNT and CDR2 YYREEE (reference sequence). The J segment lost 0 bases and the V segment lost 3 bases, leaving 8 bases of the junction unmatched. The CDR3 DNA follows: TGTGCCAGCAGCTACGGGGGGGGTAACCCCTCCTACGAGCAGTACTTC. Translating it yields CASSYGGGNPSYEQYF.

This rearrangement joins TRBV7-6 to TRBJ2-2, with D perhaps TRBD2 (6 bases). Germline V gene sequence: CDR1 SGHVS, CDR2 FNYEAQ. This CDR3 is 16 amino acids long. The V end lost 2 bases, the J end lost 6 bases, and 16 bases lay between the germline ends. The CDR3 region has the DNA TGTGCCAGCAGCTTAATCGGGCGGGAAGGACCCGGGGAGCTGTTTTTT. Encoded protein: CASSLIGREGPGELFF.

The J gene is TRBJ1-3, the V gene TRBV4-2; possible D gene TRBD1, 6 bases. The CDR3 covers 15 residues. Trimming removed 0 bases at V and 5 bases at J, with 11 bases between. CDR1 is LGHNA and CDR2 is YNFKEQ in the germline V gene. The CDR3 reads CASSQDSTGRNTIYF. Here the CDR3 DNA reads TGTGCCAGCAGCCAAGATTCGACAGGTAGAAACACCATATATTTT.

This sequence joins TRBV25-1 and TRBJ2-1, with 9 bases lining up with TRBD1. The CDR3 runs to 17 residues. Germline CDR1 is MGHDK and CDR2 is SYGVNS. V trimming: 6 bases; J trimming: 4 bases; junction bases outside the gene matches: 13. This CDR3 is CASRPSIGQGWYNEQFF. In DNA form, the CDR3 reads TGTGCCAGCAGACCTAGCATCGGACAGGGGTGGTACAATGAGCAGTTCTTC.

The rearrangement links TRBV11-2 to TRBJ2-2; 11 bases line up with TRBD2. V was clipped by 5 bases and J by 3 bases; unmatched bases: 5. Germline assignment: CDR1 SGHAT and CDR2 FQNNGV. This CDR3 spans 16 amino acids. Written as DNA, the CDR3 is TGTGCCAGCAGCCGGAATAGCGGGAGGGACACCGGGGAGCTGTTTTTT. As protein: CASSRNSGRDTGELFF.

The chain is built from TRBV3-1 (or the pseudogene TRBV3-2) and TRBJ2-3, with 9 bases aligning to TRBD1. There are 15 residues in the CDR3. The junction had 6 bases not matched to a gene; V was cut back by 4 bases and J by 4 bases. The germline V gene encodes CDR1 LGHDT and CDR2 YNNKEL (reference sequence). CDR3 region: CASSPRDRDSDTQYF. CDR3 in DNA: TGTGCCAGCAGCCCCCGGGACAGGGACTCAGATACGCAGTATTTT.

The rearrangement links TRBV4-2 to TRBJ2-7; the D is unclear. The CDR3 loop spans 15 amino acids. V was pared by 1 base and J by 2 bases, with 12 bases between. Germline V gene sequence: CDR1 LGHNA, CDR2 YNFKEQ. CDR3 nucleotide sequence: TGTGCCAGCAGCCAAGGTTCGCAACAGACCTACGAGCAGTACTTC. Translated: CASSQGSQQTYEQYF.

V and J are TRBV19 and TRBJ1-2; 11 bases match TRBD1. This CDR3 has 14 amino acids. The V segment lost 7 bases and the J segment 7 bases; nucleotides outside the gene matches: 8. Looked up from germline, CDR1 is LNHDA and CDR2 is SQIVND (reference sequence). The CDR3 here is CASTPGQGVGGYTF. CDR3 nucleotides: TGTGCCAGTACCCCGGGACAGGGGGTCGGTGGCTACACCTTC.